The 5 T cell receptor beta chains in this list originate from one sample, sequenced in a study of CD8+ T cells in alopecia areata. Noted treatment: oral pan-JAK inhibitor, 5-10 mg twice daily. Extracted RNA was reverse transcribed into cDNA, the sequencing template. TCRdb keeps only in-frame clones here, not all; method: immunoSEQ multiplex PCR. This sample has about 280,000 clones, with roughly 50% found just once. The material sequenced was CD4+ T cells sorted from blood, taken at week 24, from a patient treated with tofacitinib. The receptor set was obtained from a human donor with alopecia areata.

The chain links TRBV30 to TRBJ2-5; D gene ambiguous. Germline assignment: CDR1 GTSNPN and CDR2 SVGIG (reference sequence). The V and J ends lost 4 bases and 5 bases respectively, with 8 bases between them. The CDR3 contains 11 residues. In DNA, the CDR3 is TGTGCCTGGATTATGAAGGAGACCCAGTACTTC. This translates into CAWIMKETQYF. Based on the CDR3 plus reference TRBV30 and TRBJ2-5, the full variable domain is SQTIHQWPATLVQPVGSPLSLECTVEGTSNPNLYWYRQAAGRGLQLLFYSVGIGQISSEVPQNLSASRPQDRQFILSSKKLLLSDSGFYLCAWIMKETQYFGPGTRLLVL.

The V gene is TRBV29-1, the J gene TRBJ2-5, with D uncertain. Trimming left V 0 bases short and J 3 bases short, with 20 bases between. The germline V gene has CDR1 SQVTM and CDR2 ANQGSEA. This CDR3 has 17 amino acids. CDR3 in DNA: TGCAGCGTTGAAGATGTTAGGAACACATGGACCAAAGAGACCCAGTACTTC. Translation gives CSVEDVRNTWTKETQYF.

As DNA, the CDR3 is TGTGCCTGGAGAATTCCAGGGGCTTTCAATCAGCCCCAGCATTTT. Translating gives CAWRIPGAFNQPQHF. The chain employs TRBV30 and TRBJ1-5, with D possibly being TRBD1 (6 bases). Trimming stripped 3 bases from V and 3 bases from J, with 15 bases between. Germline V gene lookup returns CDR1 GTSNPN and CDR2 SVGIG (reference sequence). CDR3 length equals 15 residues.

This clone appeared a few times. The rearrangement joins TRBV27 to TRBJ2-5; 8 nucleotides line up with TRBD1. V lost 6 bases and J lost 7; bases outside the gene matches: 16. The CDR3 loop spans 16 amino acids. Per the germline V gene, CDR1 is MNHEY and CDR2 is SMNVEV (reference sequence). The DNA for the CDR3 is TGTGCCAGCAGCTGGGACAGGCCTTCCGGCGGCAGGACCCAGTACTTC. Translated: CASSWDRPSGGRTQYF.

In this sample, this clone turned up a few times. The genes are TRBV5-6 and TRBJ1-4, with TRBD1 identical over 7 bases. Germline lookup yields CDR1 SGHDT and CDR2 YYEEEE. V lost 1 base and J lost 0; bases outside the gene matches: 0. This CDR3 contains 15 residues. In DNA, the CDR3 is TGTGCCAGCAGCTTGCAGGGGGCAACTAATGAAAAACTGTTTTTT. Protein product: CASSLQGATNEKLFF.